The entry that follows covers one TCR beta chain sequence. The V gene's germline CDR1 is KGHSH and CDR2 LQKENI. Trimming took off 2 bases at V and 2 bases at J, with 15 bases between the two ends. The CDR3 length is 16 residues. The source of the sample is a study of blood T cell repertoires in COVID-19. The wider study: Acute and convalescent COVID-19 specimens originated in the United States, Italy and Spain. From T cells, B-cell-depleted T cells, or PBMCs came the material, which was cDNA or gDNA.

In the authors' methods: Cell counts per sample came from amplifying reference gene primers. Using immunoSEQ multiplex PCR, the repertoire was profiled, and TCRdb retains in-frame clones only, with some absent. Clonal size and the V and J genes are those of that table, whereas D and trimming came from the DNA. This table has about 200,000 clones, around 84% appearing once. V and J are TRBV18 and TRBJ1-1; D possibly corresponds to TRBD1 (5 bases). The specimen sequenced was peripheral blood. The sequence was obtained from a human donor in a cohort sampled during active COVID-19. CDR3 in DNA: TGTGCCAGCTCACCAAGGCGGGGGACGGCCAACACTGAAGCTTTCTTT. This gives the protein CASSPRRGTANTEAFF.